Below, 27 T cell receptor beta chains from the same sample are listed, as sequenced in a study of blood T cell repertoires in COVID-19. Sequencing was performed with immunoSEQ multiplex PCR; in TCRdb, only in-frame clones are kept and a portion is missing. The sample contains approximately 99,000 clones, over 75% of which appear only once. Specimen: peripheral blood. All receptors come from a human donor in a cohort sampled during active COVID-19.

The gene calls are TRBV7-8 and TRBJ2-1, with 10 positions matching TRBD2. Germline V lookup: CDR1 SGHVS, CDR2 FQNEAQ. The V gene end was trimmed by 5 bases and the J gene end by 5 bases; junction bases not matched to a gene: 6. The CDR3 spans 15 residues. The CDR3 reads CASSPRTSGHNEQFF. The CDR3 DNA reads TGTGCCAGCAGCCCACGGACTAGCGGTCACAATGAGCAGTTCTTC.

This clone was observed once. The V gene is TRBV6-5, the J gene TRBJ2-7, with D uncertain. This CDR3 spans 13 amino acids. CDR1 is MNHEY, CDR2 SVGAGI, per germline. V dropped 2 bases and J dropped 3 bases, with 8 bases sitting between them. The CDR3 DNA is TGTGCCAGCAGTTACCGCGGCGGCTACGAGCAGTACTTC. Its translation is CASSYRGGYEQYF.

The chain employs TRBV5-6 and TRBJ1-2, with a weak D call TRBD1 (6 bases). The CDR3 runs to 14 residues. V gave up 2 bases and J gave up 3 bases, with 11 bases separating them. CDR1 SGHDT and CDR2 YYEEEE come from the germline V gene. The CDR3 protein is CASSLGQKHYGYTF. The CDR3 DNA is TGTGCCAGCAGCTTAGGACAGAAACACTATGGCTACACCTTC.

The chain has TRBV6-1 and TRBJ1-5; D gene uncertain. This CDR3 has 13 amino acids. From germline, CDR1 is MNHNS and CDR2 SASEGT. V lost 1 base, J lost 5 bases, and 6 bases lay in between. DNA of the CDR3: TGTGCCAGCAGTGAAGTCGGGGATCAGCCCCAGCATTTT. This encodes CASSEVGDQPQHF.

This clone appeared a few times. The J gene is TRBJ2-3, the V gene TRBV7-2, with D unclear. This CDR3 contains 16 residues. CDR1 and CDR2 (germline): SGHTA, FQGNSA. Trimming took off 0 bases at V and 5 bases at J, with 15 bases between the two ends. CDR3 in amino acids: CASSLASAALGDTQYF. The CDR3 DNA sequence: TGTGCCAGCAGCTTAGCGTCCGCGGCATTAGGAGATACGCAGTATTTT.

This rearrangement joins TRBV7-9 to TRBJ1-2; TRBD1 agrees at 7 bases. V lost 3 bases, J lost 2 bases, and 15 bases stayed unmatched. CDR1 and CDR2 (germline): SEHNR, FQNEAQ (reference sequence). This CDR3 is built from 18 residues. In DNA form, the CDR3 reads TGTGCCAGCAGCTTTATGACAGGGAGTTATGGGGTGAACTATGGCTACACCTTC. It translates to CASSFMTGSYGVNYGYTF. Complete variable domain (other parts from reference TRBV7-9 and TRBJ1-2): DTGVSQNPRHKITKRGQNVTFRCDPISEHNRLYWYRQTLGQGPEFLTYFQNEAQLEKSRLLSDRFSAERPKGSFSTLEIQRTEQGDSAMYLCASSFMTGSYGVNYGYTFGSGTRLTVV.

This chain links TRBV15 with TRBJ2-7, with D perhaps TRBD1 (5 bases). V lost 1 base to trimming and J lost 4 bases, with 11 bases between them. CDR3 length: 14 residues. Germline V gives CDR1 LNHNV, CDR2 YYDKDF (reference sequence). The chain's CDR3 is CATSRGQGGYEQYF. CDR3 sequence (DNA): TGTGCCACCAGCAGAGGGCAGGGTGGGTACGAGCAGTACTTC. The full variable domain, with the rest looked up from reference TRBV15 and TRBJ2-7, is DAMVIQNPRYQVTQFGKPVTLSCSQTLNHNVMYWYQQKSSQAPKLLFHYYDKDFNNEADTPDNFQSRRPNTSFCFLDIRSPGLGDTAMYLCATSRGQGGYEQYFGPGTRLTVT.

The chain joins TRBV10-2 to TRBJ2-7, with 13 nucleotides matching TRBD2. Germline V gene sequence: CDR1 WSHSY, CDR2 SAAADI. J lost 3 bases, V lost 4 bases, and 9 bases had no gene match. CDR3 size: 17 residues. The CDR3 spells CASSGRRTSGRIYEQYF. CDR3 nucleotides: TGCGCCAGCAGTGGGCGGAGGACTAGCGGGAGAATCTACGAGCAGTACTTC.

J is TRBJ2-7 and V is TRBV7-8; 10 nucleotides agree with TRBD2. This CDR3 has 16 amino acids. Germline CDR1 is SGHVS and CDR2 is FQNEAQ. V lost 7 bases, J lost 1 base, and 10 bases stayed unmatched. The CDR3 nucleotides are TGTGCCAGCATCGCCAGTGAACTAGCGGGGTCCTACGAGCAGTACTTC. It is translated as CASIASELAGSYEQYF.

The rearrangement joins TRBV21-1 to TRBJ2-2; the table's D call of TRBD2 was not tested on the DNA. TRBV21-1 is termed a pseudogene. The length of the CDR3 is 15 residues. The CDR3 nucleotides are TGTGCCAGCAGCAAATGGGGGAGGCGGGCCGGGGAGCTGTTTTTT. Residues: CASSKWGRRAGELFF.

The chain carries TRBV7-9 and TRBJ1-1; 7 bases map to TRBD1. Germline values: CDR1 SEHNR, CDR2 FQNEAQ (reference sequence). V lost 6 bases to trimming and J lost 4 bases; unmatched junction nucleotides: 11. CDR3 length: 15 residues. As DNA, the CDR3 is TGTGCCAGCAGAAGGACAGGCGGAGCGGGCACTGAAGCTTTCTTT. This sequence encodes CASRRTGGAGTEAFF. Full variable domain (missing parts from reference TRBV7-9 and TRBJ1-1): DTGVSQNPRHKITKRGQNVTFRCDPISEHNRLYWYRQTLGQGPEFLTYFQNEAQLEKSRLLSDRFSAERPKGSFSTLEIQRTEQGDSAMYLCASRRTGGAGTEAFFGQGTRLTVV.

The rearrangement joins TRBV3-1 (or the pseudogene TRBV3-2) to TRBJ1-3; the D is unclear. V lost 5 bases to trimming and J lost 1 base, with 15 bases between them. Germline loops: CDR1 LGHDT, CDR2 YNNKEL (reference sequence). The CDR3 totals 16 residues. CDR3 nucleotides: TGTGCCAGCAGCGACGCCCATTCAGCGTCTGGAAACACCATATATTTT. Its protein product is CASSDAHSASGNTIYF.

J is TRBJ2-3 and V is TRBV5-1; D is unclear. Trimming removed 3 bases at V and 3 bases at J, with 11 bases between. The CDR3 consists of 14 residues. Germline CDR1 SGHRS, CDR2 YFSETQ. The CDR3 here is CASSSQSVTDTQYF. In nucleotides, the CDR3 is TGCGCCAGCAGCTCTCAATCGGTGACAGATACGCAGTATTTT.

This CDR3 is CASSLDRTEAFF. CDR3 coding DNA: TGCGCCAGCAGCTTAGACAGAACTGAAGCTTTCTTT. The chain links TRBV5-1 to TRBJ1-1; possible D gene TRBD1, 5 bases. This CDR3 has 12 amino acids. Trimming took off 2 bases at V and 5 bases at J, with 7 bases between the two ends. CDR1 and CDR2 from the germline V gene are SGHRS and YFSETQ.

The chain uses TRBV5-1 and TRBJ1-1; possible D gene TRBD1, 5 bases. This CDR3 region has 14 residues. Germline values: CDR1 SGHRS, CDR2 YFSETQ. Trimming removed 0 bases from V and 2 bases from J, with 8 bases in between. The CDR3 reads CASSLDRPNTEAFF. The CDR3, as DNA: TGCGCCAGCAGCTTGGACAGGCCTAACACTGAAGCTTTCTTT.

This clone was counted a few times. V and J are TRBV27 and TRBJ1-1; 11 bases match TRBD1. J lost 4 bases, V lost 10 bases, and 5 bases had no gene match. The CDR3 runs 13 residues. The V gene's germline CDR1 is MNHEY and CDR2 SMNVEV (reference sequence). In DNA form, the CDR3 reads TGTGCCATTCCGGACAGGGGGCGCACTGAAGCTTTCTTT. Translating it yields CAIPDRGRTEAFF.

V is TRBV28 and J is TRBJ1-4; D unresolved. Deletions cut 5 bases from V and 4 bases from J, with 8 bases between. Germline V gene data show CDR1 as MDHEN and CDR2 as SYDVKM. The CDR3 sequence is 13 residues long. CDR3 coding DNA: TGTGCCAGCAGTATATCGGGTAATGAAAAACTGTTTTTT. It encodes CASSISGNEKLFF.

The chain combines TRBV9 with TRBJ1-1; TRBD1 matches 9 bases. Germline loops: CDR1 SGDLS, CDR2 YYNGEE. V shed 4 bases, J shed 4 bases, and the junction held 8 bases outside the gene matches. This CDR3 comprises 15 residues. The CDR3 here is CASSTGTGMGTEAFF. CDR3 nucleotide sequence: TGTGCCAGCAGCACCGGGACAGGGATGGGCACTGAAGCTTTCTTT. The variable domain in full, completed from reference TRBV9 and TRBJ1-1, reads DSGVTQTPKHLITATGQRVTLRCSPRSGDLSVYWYQQSLDQGLQFLIQYYNGEERAKGNILERFSAQQFPDLHSELNLSSLELGDSALYFCASSTGTGMGTEAFFGQGTRLTVV.

The chain has TRBV10-3 and TRBJ2-2; 12 bases line up with TRBD2. V shed 2 bases, J shed 3 bases, and the junction held 4 bases outside the gene matches. The CDR3 sequence is 17 residues long. Germline V lookup: CDR1 ENHRY, CDR2 SYGVKD. The CDR3 protein is CAISELAGGPDTGELFF. CDR3 coding DNA: TGTGCCATCAGTGAGCTAGCGGGGGGGCCAGACACCGGGGAGCTGTTTTTT.

This chain links TRBV6-5 with TRBJ2-3, with 8 bases that match TRBD2. The CDR3 spans 12 residues. Germline lookup yields CDR1 MNHEY and CDR2 SVGAGI. The trim removed 9 bases at V and 3 bases at J, leaving 2 bases unmatched. CDR3 coding DNA: TGTGCCAGTGTAGCGGGGACAGATACGCAGTATTTT. Translating gives CASVAGTDTQYF.

The chain links TRBV5-6 to TRBJ1-2; no clear D gene. V gave up 1 base and J gave up 4 bases, with 17 bases separating them. Germline V gene data show CDR1 as SGHDT and CDR2 as YYEEEE. The CDR3 covers 16 residues. The CDR3 region is CASSLTEPVFPYGYTF. The CDR3 DNA reads TGTGCCAGCAGCTTGACCGAGCCTGTCTTTCCCTATGGCTACACCTTC.

The chain couples TRBV5-4 to TRBJ2-1; 10 bases map to TRBD2. V dropped 0 bases and J dropped 7; count of bases not matched to a gene: 7. Germline lookup yields CDR1 SGHNT and CDR2 YYREEE (reference sequence). The CDR3 spans 16 residues. The CDR3: CASSLGPAGGRNEQFF. Here the CDR3 DNA reads TGTGCCAGCAGCTTGGGACCAGCGGGAGGGAGGAATGAGCAGTTCTTC.

V and J are TRBV11-2 and TRBJ2-3; D call uncertain. The germline gives CDR1 SGHAT, CDR2 FQNNGV. V was cut by 4 bases and J by 1 base, with 9 bases left in between. The CDR3 totals 14 residues. The CDR3, as DNA: TGTGCCAGCAGCTATGCGAGTGGCACAGATACGCAGTATTTT. Translated: CASSYASGTDTQYF.

CDR3 sequence reads: CASNPGWFETNEKLFF. CDR3 DNA sequence: TGTGCCAGCAACCCGGGGTGGTTTGAAACTAATGAAAAACTGTTTTTT. This sequence joins TRBV28 and TRBJ1-4, with D unresolved. The CDR3 length is 16 residues. Germline CDR1 and CDR2: MDHEN and SYDVKM. V was shortened by 7 bases and J by 1 base, with 16 bases between the two germline ends. Complete variable domain (other parts from reference TRBV28 and TRBJ1-4): DVKVTQSSRYLVKRTGEKVFLECVQDMDHENMFWYRQDPGLGLRLIYFSYDVKMKEKGDIPEGYSVSREKKERFSLILESASTNQTSMYLCASNPGWFETNEKLFFGSGTQLSVL.

J is TRBJ2-7 and V is TRBV28, with no clear D. Germline V CDR1 and CDR2: MDHEN, SYDVKM. This CDR3 is 15 amino acids long. V was cut by 0 bases and J by 0 bases, with 9 bases left in between. The CDR3 DNA reads as TGTGCCAGCAGTTTATGGGCCCGACTCTCCTACGAGCAGTACTTC. Amino acid sequence: CASSLWARLSYEQYF.

This rearrangement joins TRBV6-5 to TRBJ1-5; the match to TRBD1 covers 7 bases. After removal of 2 bases from V and 2 bases from J, the junction contained 3 bases not matched to a gene. The germline CDR1 and CDR2 sequences are MNHEY and SVGAGI. The CDR3 covers 15 residues. CDR3 amino acids: CASSYDRAGNQPQHF. The CDR3 DNA reads TGTGCCAGCAGTTACGACAGGGCAGGCAATCAGCCCCAGCATTTT.

The rearrangement joins TRBV10-3 to TRBJ1-4; no firm D call. V was pared by 8 bases and J by 8 bases, with 6 bases between. The CDR3 totals 10 residues. The germline gives CDR1 ENHRY, CDR2 SYGVKD. This CDR3 is CAIGEEKLFF. CDR3 nucleotides: TGTGCCATCGGGGAGGAAAAACTGTTTTTT.